The rows below give T cell receptor beta chains drawn from one sample of a study of OX40 agonist ivuxolimab in advanced cancers. Profiled with immunoSEQ multiplex PCR; TCRdb holds only in-frame clones, not every one. In the table there are 65,000 or so clones, 90% to 95% of which are singletons. This sample comprised CD4+ or CD8+ T cells sorted from blood, obtained in a trial of the OX40 agonist ivuxolimab. These receptor sequences come from an adult with an advanced solid tumor such as melanoma, head and neck, liver or kidney cancer. CDR3s include the opening cysteine and the closing phenylalanine or tryptophan. D genes are given only for firm matches. Size is stated for part of the rows, as once, few or many counts, or as a class when the clone is expanded.

>TRBV6-5|NA|TRBJ2-7|NA
TGTGCCAGCAGTGTCGGCAACGAGCAGTACTTC
CASSVGNEQYF
>TRBV27|NA|TRBJ1-1|TRBD1
TGTGCCAGCAGTTTAATTATTGGGGACAGGGGAATGGGGACCGAAGCTTTCTTT
CASSLIIGDRGMGTEAFF
>TRBV4-1|NA|TRBJ1-1|NA
TGCGCCAGCTGCGGGGGGGTTTCCAACACTGAAGCTTTCTTT
CASCGGVSNTEAFF
>TRBV4-1|NA|TRBJ1-5|NA
TGCGCCAGCAGCCAAGTTTATGGGGGTAGCAATCAGCCCCAGCATTTT
CASSQVYGGSNQPQHF
>TRBV9|NA|TRBJ2-3|TRBD2
TGTGCCAGCAGCGTAGTTCCCGCCCGGGCTAGCGGGGGCACAGATACGCAGTATTTT
CASSVVPARASGGTDTQYF
>TRBV10-3|NA|TRBJ2-1|NA
TGTGCCATCAGTGTAGGGCTAGCCCCCTACAATGAGCAGTTCTTC
CAISVGLAPYNEQFF
>TRBV7-9|once|TRBJ2-7|TRBD1
TGTGCCAGCAGCCCACCGGGACAGGGCACCTACGAGCAGTACTTC
CASSPPGQGTYEQYF
>TRBV6-5|NA|TRBJ2-7|NA
TGTGCCAGCAGTTACTCGTTGCCAGGGTTCTACGAGCAGTACTTC
CASSYSLPGFYEQYF
>TRBV4-3|NA|TRBJ1-1|NA
TGCGCCAGCAGCCAAGAACCGGTCGGGGACACTGAAGCTTTCTTT
CASSQEPVGDTEAFF
>TRBV7-9|NA|TRBJ2-5|NA
TGTGCCAGCACGGCATTCTCAGAGACCCAGTACTTC
CASTAFSETQYF
>TRBV5-1|NA|TRBJ2-1|TRBD2
TGCGCCAGCAGCCCCGGCGCTAGCGGGAGGAGGGATGAGCAGTTCTTC
CASSPGASGRRDEQFF
>TRBV5-5|once|TRBJ1-1|NA
TGTGCCAGCAGCTTGTCGTCAGGATTTAACACTGAAGCTTTCTTT
CASSLSSGFNTEAFF
>TRBV27|NA|TRBJ2-7|TRBD1
TGTGCTACGACAGGGGAAGGTTCCTACGAGCAGTACTTC
CATTGEGSYEQYF
>TRBV5-6|NA|TRBJ2-7|TRBD2
TGTGCCAGCACCCAGCGGGGAAGGTCCTACGAGCAGTACTTC
CASTQRGRSYEQYF
>TRBV29-1|NA|TRBJ2-5|NA
TGCAGCGTGGACGGTGGGTACCAAGAGACCCAGTACTTC
CSVDGGYQETQYF
>TRBV19|few|TRBJ1-5|NA
TGTGCCAGCTACATGTGGGGCGATCAGCCCCAGCATTTT
CASYMWGDQPQHF
>TRBV7-8|NA|TRBJ1-5|TRBD1
TGTGCCAGCAGCTTTTACGGACAGGGTCGCCATCAGCCCCAGCATTTT
CASSFYGQGRHQPQHF
>TRBV4-1|NA|TRBJ1-1|TRBD1
TGCGCCAGCAGCAAAAGGACAGGGAGTGACACTGAAGCTTTCTTT
CASSKRTGSDTEAFF
>TRBV13|NA|TRBJ2-1|NA
TGTGCCAGCCAGTCACGTTACTCCTACAATGAGCAGTTCTTC
CASQSRYSYNEQFF
>TRBV15|NA|TRBJ2-3|NA
TGTGCCACCAGCGCAGGTACAGATACGCAGTATTTT
CATSAGTDTQYF
>TRBV30|NA|TRBJ2-1|NA
TGTGCCTGGAGTTCGACGGGTCCCAATGAGCAGTTCTTC
CAWSSTGPNEQFF
>TRBV19|NA|TRBJ2-1|TRBD2
TGTGCCAGTACCCCGGAAGGACTAGCGGGAGGGACTGAGCAGTTCTTC
CASTPEGLAGGTEQFF
>TRBV19|NA|TRBJ1-5|TRBD1
TGTGCCAGTACCGCCGGGACAGGGGAGAACAATCAGCCCCAGCATTTT
CASTAGTGENNQPQHF
>TRBV9|once|TRBJ2-5|NA
TGTGCCAGCAGCGTAGCTGAGGGCTTAAGGACCGAGACCCAGTACTTC
CASSVAEGLRTETQYF
>TRBV19|NA|TRBJ2-1|TRBD1
TGTGCCAGTAGCAAGACAGGGGGCTACTACAATGAGCAGTTCTTC
CASSKTGGYYNEQFF
>TRBV4-1|once|TRBJ2-7|NA
TGCGCCAGCAGCCAAGTTAACTTTAACCCCTACGAGCAGTACTTC
CASSQVNFNPYEQYF